The rows below give T cell receptor beta chains drawn from one sample of a study of CD8 T cells in ankylosing spondylitis. In TCRdb, the 5' RACE reads were re-called with MiXCR into one record per CDR3 protein. The table records a few hundred thousand distinct CDR3 sequences, about a fifth of them present only once. Sequences were obtained from blood, either unsorted or a sorted T cell fraction (not recorded which). The receptors were gathered from a male donor with ankylosing spondylitis. CDR3s include the opening cysteine and the closing phenylalanine or tryptophan. A D gene is named only where the DNA matches it firmly. The size field is filled for only some rows; it gives once, few, many or a size class.

>TRBV20-1|few|TRBD1|TRBJ2-2
TGCAGTGCTCCAGGACAGGGCAACACCGGGGAGCTGTTTTTT
CSAPGQGNTGELFF
>TRBV5-6|-|-|TRBJ1-5
TGTGCCAGCAGCTCGGGACCAAATCCCCAGCATTTT
CASSSGPNPQHF
>TRBV29-1|few|-|TRBJ1-5
TGCAGCGTACGAAGCGGGAATCAGCCCCAGCATTTT
CSVRSGNQPQHF
>TRBV5-1|many|-|TRBJ2-1
TGCGCCAGCAGCTCCGGCCGGGAGCGGGTATACAATGAGCAGTTCTTC
CASSSGRERVYNEQFF
>TRBV18|few|-|TRBJ2-1
TGTGCCAGCTCACCGAATGGGGGGAGCGACAATGAGCAGTTCTTC
CASSPNGGSDNEQFF
>TRBV7-9|-|-|TRBJ2-5
TGTGCCAGCAGCGCCGGAGGAGGTGAGACCCAGTACTTC
CASSAGGGETQYF
>TRBV20-1|few|-|TRBJ2-3
TGCAGTGCTAGCGGGAGAGGTAGCAGGACAGATACGCAGTATTTT
CSASGRGSRTDTQYF
>TRBV20-1|few|-|TRBJ2-7
TGCAGTGCTATGGAGCAGTACTTC
CSAMEQYF
>TRBV12-3/TRBV12-4|-|-|TRBJ1-5
TGTGCCAGCAGTTTGCAGATTGATAGCAATCAGCCCCAGCATTTT
CASSLQIDSNQPQHF
>TRBV5-1|few|-|TRBJ2-1
TGCGCCAGCAGCTGGGCGAGTACCAATGAGCAGTTCTTC
CASSWASTNEQFF
>TRBV20-1|-|-|TRBJ1-1
TGCAGTGCTAGTCAGGGGATTTACACTGAAGCTTTCTTT
CSASQGIYTEAFF
>TRBV10-3|few|TRBD2|TRBJ2-5
TGTGCCATCCCCAAGGGGCGGGAGGGCCAAGAGACCCAGTACTTC
CAIPKGREGQETQYF